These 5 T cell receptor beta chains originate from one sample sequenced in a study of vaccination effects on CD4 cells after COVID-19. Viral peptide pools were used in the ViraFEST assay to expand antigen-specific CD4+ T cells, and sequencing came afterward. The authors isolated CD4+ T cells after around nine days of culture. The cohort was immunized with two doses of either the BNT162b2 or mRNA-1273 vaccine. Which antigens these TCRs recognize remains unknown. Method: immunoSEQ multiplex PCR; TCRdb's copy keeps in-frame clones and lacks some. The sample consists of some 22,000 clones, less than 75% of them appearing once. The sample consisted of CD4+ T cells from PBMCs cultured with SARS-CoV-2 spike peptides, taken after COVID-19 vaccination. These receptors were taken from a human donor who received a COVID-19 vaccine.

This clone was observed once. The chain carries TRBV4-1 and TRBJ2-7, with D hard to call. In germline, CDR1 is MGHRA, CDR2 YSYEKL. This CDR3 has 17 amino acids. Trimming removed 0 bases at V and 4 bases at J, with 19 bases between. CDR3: CASSQDSLNWFPYEQYF. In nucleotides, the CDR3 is TGCGCCAGCAGCCAAGATTCACTCAATTGGTTCCCGTACGAGCAGTACTTC.

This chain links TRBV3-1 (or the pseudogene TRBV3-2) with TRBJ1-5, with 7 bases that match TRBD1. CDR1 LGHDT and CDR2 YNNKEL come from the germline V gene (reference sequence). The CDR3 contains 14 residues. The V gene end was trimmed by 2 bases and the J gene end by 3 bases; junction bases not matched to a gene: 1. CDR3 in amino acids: CASSQTGDNQPQHF. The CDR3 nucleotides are TGTGCCAGCAGCCAAACAGGGGACAATCAGCCCCAGCATTTT.

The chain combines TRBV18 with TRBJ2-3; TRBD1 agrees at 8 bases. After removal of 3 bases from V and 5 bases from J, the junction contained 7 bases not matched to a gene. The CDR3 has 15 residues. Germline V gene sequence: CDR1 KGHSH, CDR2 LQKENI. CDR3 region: CASSPMTGAGDTQYF. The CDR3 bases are TGTGCCAGCTCACCCATGACAGGGGCGGGAGATACGCAGTATTTT.

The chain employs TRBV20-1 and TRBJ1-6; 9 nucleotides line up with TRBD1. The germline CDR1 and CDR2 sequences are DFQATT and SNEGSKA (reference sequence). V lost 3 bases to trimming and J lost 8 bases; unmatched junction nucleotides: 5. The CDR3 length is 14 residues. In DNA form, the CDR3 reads TGCAGTGCTAGTCAGACAGGGGGTTATTCACCCCTCCACTTT. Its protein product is CSASQTGGYSPLHF.

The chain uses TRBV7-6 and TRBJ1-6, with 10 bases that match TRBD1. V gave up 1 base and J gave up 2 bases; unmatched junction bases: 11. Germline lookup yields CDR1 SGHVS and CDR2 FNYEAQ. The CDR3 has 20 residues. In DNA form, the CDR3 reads TGTGCCAGCAGCTTAGAGGAGAACCGGGACAGGGGCACCTATAATTCACCCCTCCACTTT. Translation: CASSLEENRDRGTYNSPLHF. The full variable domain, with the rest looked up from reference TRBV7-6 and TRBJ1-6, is GAGVSQSPRYKVTKRGQDVALRCDPISGHVSLYWYRQALGQGPEFLTYFNYEAQQDKSGLPNDRFSAERPEGSISTLTIQRTEQRDSAMYRCASSLEENRDRGTYNSPLHFGNGTRLTVT.